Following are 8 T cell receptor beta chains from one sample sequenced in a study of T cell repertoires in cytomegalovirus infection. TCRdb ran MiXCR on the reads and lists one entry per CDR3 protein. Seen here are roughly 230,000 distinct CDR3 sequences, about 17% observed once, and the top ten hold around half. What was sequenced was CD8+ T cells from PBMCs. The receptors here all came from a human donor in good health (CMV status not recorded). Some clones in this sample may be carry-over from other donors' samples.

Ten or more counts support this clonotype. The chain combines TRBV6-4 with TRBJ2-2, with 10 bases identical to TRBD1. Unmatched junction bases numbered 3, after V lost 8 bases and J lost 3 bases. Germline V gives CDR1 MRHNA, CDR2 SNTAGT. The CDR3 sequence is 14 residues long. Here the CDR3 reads CASGGTGDTGELFF. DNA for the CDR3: TGTGCCAGCGGCGGGACAGGGGACACCGGGGAGCTGTTTTTT.

The CDR3 bases are TGTGCCACCAAGCCTAGCGGGGGGTTGGGGAATGAGCAGTTCTTC. The encoded protein is CATKPSGGLGNEQFF. The rearrangement joins TRBV28 to TRBJ2-1; 11 nucleotides align to TRBD2. The J segment lost 7 bases and the V segment lost 10 bases, leaving 12 bases of the junction unmatched. Per the germline V gene, CDR1 is MDHEN and CDR2 is SYDVKM. CDR3 length equals 15 residues.

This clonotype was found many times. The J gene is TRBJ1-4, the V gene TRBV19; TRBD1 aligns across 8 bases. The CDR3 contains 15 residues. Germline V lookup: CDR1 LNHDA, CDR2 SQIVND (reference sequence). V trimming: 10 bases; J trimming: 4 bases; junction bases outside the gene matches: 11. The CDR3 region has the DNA TGTGCCATCTCCCTCGGGACAGGAGTTAATGAAAAACTGTTTTTT. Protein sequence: CAISLGTGVNEKLFF.

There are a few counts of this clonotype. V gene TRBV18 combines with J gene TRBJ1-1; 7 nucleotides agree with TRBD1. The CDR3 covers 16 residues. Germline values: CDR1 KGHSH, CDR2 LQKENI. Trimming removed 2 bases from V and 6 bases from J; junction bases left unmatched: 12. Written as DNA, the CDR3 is TGTGCCAGCTCACCAGGGACAGAACGGGGAACTCCTGAAGCTTTCTTT. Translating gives CASSPGTERGTPEAFF.

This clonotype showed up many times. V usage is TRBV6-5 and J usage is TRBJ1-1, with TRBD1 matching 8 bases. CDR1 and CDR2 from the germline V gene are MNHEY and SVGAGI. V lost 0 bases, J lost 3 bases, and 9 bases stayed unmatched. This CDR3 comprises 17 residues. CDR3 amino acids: CASSYSGQGAKDTEAFF. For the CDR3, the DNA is TGTGCCAGCAGTTACTCAGGGCAGGGGGCGAAGGACACTGAAGCTTTCTTT.

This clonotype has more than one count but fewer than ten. This CDR3 is CASSSGTVPNEQFF. Here the CDR3 DNA reads TGTGCCAGCAGCTCGGGCACCGTGCCCAATGAGCAGTTCTTC. The genes are TRBV11-1 and TRBJ2-1; D gene ambiguous. Trimming left V 4 bases short and J 6 bases short, with 13 bases between. Germline assignment: CDR1 SGHAT and CDR2 FQDESV (reference sequence). The CDR3 has 14 residues.

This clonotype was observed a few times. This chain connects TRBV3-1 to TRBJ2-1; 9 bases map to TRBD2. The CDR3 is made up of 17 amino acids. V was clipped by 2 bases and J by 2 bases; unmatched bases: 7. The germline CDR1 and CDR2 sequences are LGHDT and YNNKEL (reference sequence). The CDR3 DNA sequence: TGTGCCAGCAGCCAAATCACTAGCGGGCCCACCTACAATGAGCAGTTCTTC. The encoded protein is CASSQITSGPTYNEQFF.

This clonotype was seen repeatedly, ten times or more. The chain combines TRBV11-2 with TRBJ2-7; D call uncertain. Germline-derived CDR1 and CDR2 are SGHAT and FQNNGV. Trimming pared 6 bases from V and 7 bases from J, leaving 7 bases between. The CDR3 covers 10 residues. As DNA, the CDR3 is TGTGCCAGCAGTGGAGTGGAGCAGTACTTC. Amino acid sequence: CASSGVEQYF.